The T cell receptor (beta chain) described here comes from a study of human T cells and chemical hapten exposure. From germline, CDR1 is SGDLS and CDR2 YYNGEE. The length of the CDR3 is 14 residues. V lost 4 bases and J lost 7, with 15 bases in between. TCRdb recomputed calls from the RACE reads with MiXCR, one row per CDR3 protein. The table records 35,000 to 50,000 distinct CDR3 sequences, about 9.6% of them present only once. The time point was: patch test 2, 6 weeks after DPC sensitization. The sample's treatment: therapeutic diphenylcyclopropenone sensitization with weekly scalp DPC. The authors extracted total RNA from unfractionated whole blood.

The source of this sequence is a woman aged 25 to 45 with alopecia areata. Some clones in this sample may be carry-over from other donors' samples. J is TRBJ2-1 and V is TRBV9; no clear D gene. Sequenced material: whole blood, taken in connection with sensitization to the hapten diphenylcyclopropenone (DPC). The CDR3: CASSPNLAANEQFF. CDR3 DNA: TGTGCCAGCAGCCCGAACCTGGCGGCAAATGAGCAGTTCTTC. Full variable domain (missing parts from reference TRBV9 and TRBJ2-1): DSGVTQTPKHLITATGQRVTLRCSPRSGDLSVYWYQQSLDQGLQFLIQYYNGEERAKGNILERFSAQQFPDLHSELNLSSLELGDSALYFCASSPNLAANEQFFGPGTRLTVL.